Included here is one T cell receptor (beta chain) sequence, with context. What antigen it recognizes has not been identified. The sample holds no much larger clone one base away, and base qualities are not on file. Libraries were prepared through 5' RACE. Instrument on record: Illumina HiSeq 2500. The second PCR ran for about 7 to 11 cycles and used a J-beta primer mix along with a sample-barcoded 5' primer. Each TCR beta cDNA molecule received a unique molecular identifier from a template-switch 5' adaptor carrying 12 random nucleotides. Each sample yielded at least 3 million CDR3-containing paired-end reads. First-strand cDNA synthesis was performed from all RNA using the Mint cDNA synthesis kit, with priming by a TRBC-specific oligonucleotide. Following uracil-DNA glycosylase treatment, all cDNA underwent a first 18-cycle PCR with the universal primers M1SS and BC2_uni_R. As for the authors' bioinformatics: Each sample was normalized by randomly selecting 1 million high-quality reads, each carrying a distinct molecular identifier. Instead of being binned into consensus sequences, reads with shared molecular identifiers were discarded. MiTCR, set to a Q25 quality threshold and the strictest error-elimination algorithm, was used for CDR3 identification, clonotype clustering and error correction. A nonparametric unseen species model with Euler transformation was used to estimate a lower bound on total TCR beta diversity. TCRdb reworked the public reads: Q25 trimming with fastp, MiXCR clone assembly, productive beta chains retained. Each CDR3 protein gets just one entry, which takes the most common genes and DNA from the rows behind it. The V and J calls were determined by TCRdb, not by the authors. This sample is represented by hundreds of thousands of distinct CDR3 sequences; around 36% of them were singletons. Of the sample, over 10% falls within the top ten clones.

CDR1 and CDR2, looked up from the germline V gene, are SQVTM and ANQGSEA. Trimming accounts for 2 bases at V and 7 bases at J, while the number of junction bases matched to no gene is 15. The CDR3 measures 17 amino acids from cysteine to phenylalanine. Here the CDR3 DNA is all that survives: 51 bases in frame from base 1. The data were obtained in a study of blood T cells in healthy people across ages (dated by TCRdb to between 2015 and 2016). Looking at the study overall: In model experiments, roughly one uniquely barcoded TCR beta cDNA molecule per two T cells was captured by template switching. To avoid experimental bias, donors of different ages were spread randomly across the sequencing lanes. The study analyzed two additional independent replicas of 1 million unique cDNA reads from the same blood draw for two donors, one aged 18 to 30 and one aged 80 or older. The donors were split into four age groups: young (average around 15 years), middle-aged (39), aged (roughly 65) and long-lived (approximately 80). Using deep sequencing normalized with unique cDNA molecular identifiers, the study measured how TCR beta repertoire diversity changes with age.

The donors were roughly 39 Caucasian individuals from Russia, aged roughly 6 to 100 years, who were systemically healthy. Each donor gave roughly 9.5 milliliters of peripheral blood, collected into EDTA-treated Vacutainer tubes. PBMCs were isolated by Ficoll-Paque density-gradient centrifugation, with at least 6.5 million obtained per sample. Total RNA was extracted from PBMCs with Trizol reagent, with at least 6 micrograms obtained per sample. For every donor, flow cytometry on a PBMC aliquot measured the percentage of naive CD45RAhigh/CD27high T cells. What the work shows at the level of the full study, not this receptor alone: Estimates of total diversity based on one million sequenced T cells were regarded as lower bounds and as underestimates. Conclusive comparison of naive and antigen-experienced compartments was prevented by the profiling of bulk unsorted PBMCs. Donor CMV infection status was unknown, potentially confounding age-related changes in expanded clonotypes. Observed TCR beta diversity per million T cells fell roughly linearly with age, and a significant reduction was already apparent by age roughly 40. Compared with the aged group, the long-lived group had more naive CD4+ T cells, fewer expanded clones and increased TCR diversity, a pattern suggesting age selection. Observed TCR beta diversity correlated strongly with the percentage of naive T cells measured by flow cytometry.

The origin of this receptor is a man younger than 35 in good health. The specimen was blood. This chain is built from TRBV29-1 and TRBJ2-2; TRBD1 lines up with 8 middle nucleotides. CDR3 loop: CSVESRGHMGYNGELFF. The DNA reads TGCAGCGTTGAATCCAGGGGGCATATGGGTTACAACGGGGAGCTGTTTTTT.